The source of this T cell receptor (beta chain) is a study of early T cells in non-severe SARS-CoV-2 infection. The wider study: Chains were unpaired, as sequencing was done on bulk RNA from unsorted whole blood. General study points: Anti-spike CD8 responses were favored in VDJdb matching, and private and CD4 specificities were missed.

With respect to this clonotype: The antigen remains undetermined.

Individual cDNA molecules each received unique molecular identifiers attached to them. TCRdb processed the 5' RACE reads anew with MiXCR; each CDR3 protein has one entry. The data hold about 77,000 distinct CDR3 sequences, with about 16% observed a single time. This CDR3 has 18 residues. The V segment lost 4 bases and the J segment 9 bases; nucleotides outside the gene matches: 16. CDR1 is LGHDT, CDR2 YNNKEL, per germline (reference sequence). V usage is TRBV3-1 and J usage is TRBJ2-1, with 12 nucleotides matching TRBD2. The TCR sequence derives from an adult who was a healthcare worker with PCR-confirmed SARS-CoV-2 infection or an uninfected control (not recorded which). Sample: whole blood. The CDR3 sequence is CASSPANLRTSGVGEQFF. The CDR3 region has the DNA TGTGCCAGCAGCCCTGCCAACCTAAGGACTAGCGGGGTAGGTGAGCAGTTCTTC.